Here is one TCR beta chain with its context. What it binds is not known. This entry comes from a study of cytomegalovirus exposure and HLA in healthy donors. Study-level points and caveats: A link between a missense DCLRE1C variant and TCR beta V- and J-gene trimming emerged from a later analysis. No immune exposure information besides CMV serostatus was available. The study listed roughly 150 cytomegalovirus-associated TCR beta chains. Across HLA loci, a later analysis found differing TCR association rates, with DRB1 most and HLA-C fewest.

The PCR ran on 60 Vbeta and 13 Jbeta primers. Generated by immunoSEQ multiplex PCR, the TCRdb table keeps only in-frame clones and is missing some. The repertoire consists of 85,000 to 100,000 clones, with 69% occurring once and the leading ten covering approximately 2.7%. The V gene's germline CDR1 is LGHNA and CDR2 YSLEER. The CDR3 sequence is 13 residues long. V lost 3 bases, J lost 6 bases, and 11 bases lay in between. V gene TRBV4-3 combines with J gene TRBJ1-1; D remains unclear. Sequencing input: PBMCs. The sequence was obtained from a man aged 50 to 60 in good health and CMV-seronegative. The CDR3: CASSQGLGPEAFF. The CDR3 DNA is TGCGCCAGCAGCCAGGGCTTGGGCCCTGAAGCTTTCTTT.